This T cell receptor (beta chain) was recorded in a study of blood T cell repertoires in COVID-19. This study enrolled people aged roughly 18 to 90 from around 26 US geographic areas. Trimming shortened V by 7 bases and J by 5 bases, and 11 bases separated the two germline ends. The CDR3 extends over 12 amino acids. Germline CDR1 LNHDA, CDR2 SQIVND (reference sequence). Per the authors' pipeline: The assay estimated nucleated cells by amplifying reference gene primers. The method was immunoSEQ multiplex PCR; TCRdb's version includes in-frame clones alone and lacks a portion of them. The V and J calls and clone size were taken over from that table, and D and trimming were inferred from the DNA. The table shows some 300,000 clones, with 90% occurring only once.

Sequencing input: PBMCs or T cells enriched from blood (not recorded which). This chain links TRBV19 with TRBJ1-2; TRBD1 is a possible D gene (6 bases). The TCR was taken from a woman in her twenties or thirties who had been exposed to COVID-19. CDR3 DNA: TGTGCCAGTAACTCCGGACAGTATGGCTACACCTTC. It translates to CASNSGQYGYTF.